The 3 T cell receptor beta chains given below trace back to one sample, sequenced in a study of regulatory T cells in long-lasting Graves disease. Specified time point: newly diagnosed GD, antithyroid drugs for less than 3 months. The TCR library was prepared using RNA isolated from PBMCs. HTBI primers from iRepertoire and Arm-PCR of CDR3 regions yielded the TCR beta libraries. TCRdb recomputed calls from the multiplex PCR reads with MiXCR, one row per CDR3 protein. The sample contains roughly 410,000 distinct CDR3 sequences, 14% to 15% of which appear only once. These data were also filed under a second study, of T cells in Graves' hyperthyroidism and ophthalmopathy.

The specimen comprised peripheral blood mononuclear cells (PBMCs), sampled at new diagnosis, from a patient treated with antithyroid drugs. The receptors originated from a woman aged 40 to 50 with Graves disease.

The chain links TRBV18 to TRBJ2-3; D may be TRBD1 or TRBD2 (5 bases each). Trimming stripped 6 bases from V and 4 bases from J, with 20 bases between. The CDR3 has 16 residues. The V gene's germline CDR1 is KGHSH and CDR2 LQKENI. CDR3 nucleotides: TGTGCCAGCTCTCCCCAGGGCCGCGGGTTCGCAGATACGCAGTATTTT. Amino acids: CASSPQGRGFADTQYF.

The chain links TRBV19 to TRBJ1-5, with D unresolved. CDR3 size: 17 residues. Germline CDR1 and CDR2: LNHDA and SQIVND (reference sequence). V gave up 0 bases and J gave up 0 bases, with 12 bases separating them. The CDR3 here is CASSIDSSGASNQPQHF. The CDR3, as DNA: TGTGCCAGTAGTATAGACTCGTCTGGCGCTAGCAATCAGCCCCAGCATTTT. The full variable domain, its missing parts supplied by reference TRBV19 and TRBJ1-5, is DGGITQSPKYLFRKEGQNVTLSCEQNLNHDAMYWYRQDPGQGLRLIYYSQIVNDFQKGDIAEGYSVSREKKESFPLTVTSAQKNPTAFYLCASSIDSSGASNQPQHFGDGTRLSIL.

This clonotype was seen ten or more times. The gene calls are TRBV6-1 and TRBJ1-1; 12 bases fit TRBD1. V was pared by 6 bases and J by 0 bases, with 11 bases of the junction left unmatched. Germline V gene lookup returns CDR1 MNHNS and CDR2 SASEGT. The CDR3 has 18 amino acids. CDR3 amino acids: CASSSIPGQGALNTEAFF. CDR3 sequence (DNA): TGTGCCAGCAGCTCAATCCCGGGACAGGGGGCTCTGAACACTGAAGCTTTCTTT.